This TCR beta chain was documented in a study of T-cell memory formation after mild COVID-19. J gave up 2 bases and V 0 bases, and 10 bases lay outside the gene matches. Per the germline V gene, CDR1 is SGHNT and CDR2 is YENEEA. The CDR3 totals 18 residues. MiXCR was run by TCRdb on the 5' RACE reads, yielding one entry per CDR3 protein. This repertoire shows approximately 290,000 distinct CDR3 sequences, under 8.5% found once; its top ten account for about 20%. The chain employs TRBV11-3 and TRBJ2-1, with TRBD2 identical over 7 bases. The receptor was isolated from a man between 18 and 29 years old who had mild COVID-19 (a few samples of this study predate the infection). Cell type and time point are not known. Sequencing was done on a sample of PBMCs or a T cell subset sorted from them (not recorded which). CDR3 sequence reads: CASSLDQGGSSTYNEQFF. The CDR3 region has the DNA TGTGCCAGCAGCTTAGATCAGGGAGGGTCCAGCACCTACAATGAGCAGTTCTTC. Full variable domain (missing parts from reference TRBV11-3 and TRBJ2-1): EAGVVQSPRYKIIEKKQPVAFWCNPISGHNTLYWYLQNLGQGPELLIRYENEEAVDDSQLPKDRFSAERLKGVDSTLKIQPAELGDSAVYLCASSLDQGGSSTYNEQFFGPGTRLTVL.